A selection of T cell receptor beta chains follows, all from one sample in a study of cytomegalovirus exposure and HLA in healthy donors. Data came from immunoSEQ multiplex PCR; TCRdb stores just in-frame clones and leaves some out. This sample has more than 85,000 clones, with around four fifths found just once. Sequencing was performed on PBMCs. All receptors come from a man aged 25-40 years in good health and CMV-seropositive. Both conserved end residues are part of each CDR3. Fields, in order: clone size, J gene, D gene, V gene, CDR3 DNA, CDR3 protein. D genes are given only for firm matches. Part of the rows lack a size; the others show once, few, many or a class for expanded clones.

>.|TRBJ2-3|.|TRBV6-6
TGTGCCAGCAGTGGAACTAGCCCCAGCACAGATACGCAGTATTTT
CASSGTSPSTDTQYF
>many|TRBJ2-7|TRBD1|TRBV7-2
TGTGCCAGCAGCTTAAATCGACTCAGGACAGGGAGCTACGAGCAGTACTTC
CASSLNRLRTGSYEQYF
>.|TRBJ2-6|.|TRBV5-6
TGTGCCAGCAGCCTGCTGGGGGGACGGCAATCTGGGGCCAACGTCCTGACTTTC
CASSLLGGRQSGANVLTF
>.|TRBJ2-4|.|TRBV2
TGTGCCAGCAGGCGGTCCGAACTAGCCAAAAACATTCAGTACTTC
CASRRSELAKNIQYF
>.|TRBJ2-3|TRBD1|TRBV11-2
TGTGCCAGCAGCCCGGACAGGGAGAGGCAGTATTTT
CASSPDRERQYF
>.|TRBJ2-7|TRBD2|TRBV18
TGTGCCAGCTCACTATCAGCGGGGGGCGGATCCTACGAGCAGTACTTC
CASSLSAGGGSYEQYF
>.|TRBJ2-3|TRBD2|TRBV28
TGTGCCAGCAGTCCCCCTACTAGCGAAAAGTATTTT
CASSPPTSEKYF
>.|TRBJ2-7|TRBD2|TRBV19
TGTGCCGGGGGGGCTAGCGGGGGGATAGAGCAGTACTTC
CAGGASGGIEQYF
>few|TRBJ1-1|.|TRBV2
TGTGCCAGCGACCCGGTGGGTACTACAGGGTACTCGGAAGCTTTCTTT
CASDPVGTTGYSEAFF
>.|TRBJ1-5|TRBD1|TRBV19
TGTGCCAGTCGGGACAGGGCCTCCAATCAGCCCCAGCATTTT
CASRDRASNQPQHF
>once|TRBJ2-3|.|TRBV15
TGTGCCACCAGCAGACGTATGATGGCAGGCACAGATACGCAGTATTTT
CATSRRMMAGTDTQYF
>.|TRBJ2-5|TRBD1|TRBV28
TGTGCCAGCAGTTTCGGACAGGTAGAGACCCAGTACTTC
CASSFGQVETQYF